The 31 T cell receptor beta chains reported below all come from one sample, sequenced in a study of blood T cell repertoires in COVID-19. Assay: immunoSEQ multiplex PCR; the TCRdb copy retains only in-frame clones and omits some. Of 650,000 to 800,000 clones listed, more than 80% are singletons. Sequencing input: peripheral blood. The receptors here all came from a woman between 18 and 30 years old with acute or convalescent COVID-19.

The V gene is TRBV3-1 (or the pseudogene TRBV3-2), the J gene TRBJ2-1; 12 bases fit TRBD2. This CDR3 is built from 15 residues. Germline lookup yields CDR1 LGHDT and CDR2 YNNKEL (reference sequence). The V segment lost 5 bases and the J segment 2 bases; nucleotides outside the gene matches: 1. Here the CDR3 DNA reads TGTGCCAGCAGCACTAGCGGGGGGACCTACAATGAGCAGTTCTTC. Translating it yields CASSTSGGTYNEQFF.

The rearrangement links TRBV14 to TRBJ1-1; no reliable D call. This CDR3 has 14 amino acids. CDR1 SGHDN and CDR2 FVKESK come from the germline V gene. Trimming shortened V by 1 base and J by 0 bases, and 6 bases separated the two germline ends. The CDR3 here is CASSQGRMNTEAFF. CDR3 nucleotides: TGTGCCAGCAGCCAAGGCAGGATGAACACTGAAGCTTTCTTT. Combining the CDR3 with reference TRBV14 and TRBJ1-1 gives the whole variable domain EAGVTQFPSHSVIEKGQTVTLRCDPISGHDNLYWYRRVMGKEIKFLLHFVKESKQDESGMPNNRFLAERTGGTYSTLKVQPAELEDSGVYFCASSQGRMNTEAFFGQGTRLTVV.

The rearrangement joins TRBV19 to TRBJ1-5, with D maybe TRBD1 (5 bases). This CDR3 region has 17 residues. V lost 1 base and J 3 bases, leaving 16 bases between the germline ends. Germline V gives CDR1 LNHDA, CDR2 SQIVND (reference sequence). The chain's CDR3 is CASSIGGEARPNQPQHF. DNA for the CDR3: TGTGCCAGTAGTATAGGGGGCGAGGCTCGGCCCAATCAGCCCCAGCATTTT. Supplemented by reference TRBV19 and TRBJ1-5, the full variable domain reads DGGITQSPKYLFRKEGQNVTLSCEQNLNHDAMYWYRQDPGQGLRLIYYSQIVNDFQKGDIAEGYSVSREKKESFPLTVTSAQKNPTAFYLCASSIGGEARPNQPQHFGDGTRLSIL.

The CDR3 coding sequence is TGTGCCAGCAGCCATGGGACAGGTGAGGGCTATGGCTACACCTTC. This translates into CASSHGTGEGYGYTF. This chain connects TRBV6-6 to TRBJ1-2; 8 bases are a match to TRBD1. The V gene end was trimmed by 6 bases and the J gene end by 4 bases; junction bases not matched to a gene: 10. This CDR3 comprises 15 residues. CDR1 is MNHNY, CDR2 SVGAGI, per germline (reference sequence).

The chain recombines TRBV3-1 (or the pseudogene TRBV3-2) with TRBJ2-7; D might be TRBD1 (5 bases). Germline V CDR1 and CDR2: LGHDT, YNNKEL (reference sequence). CDR3 size: 15 residues. V shed 3 bases and J shed 9 bases, with 21 bases lying between them. CDR3 region: CASSHRDLDVPGQYF. In nucleotides, the CDR3 is TGTGCCAGCAGCCACAGGGATCTCGATGTACCCGGGCAGTACTTC.

The chain links TRBV28 to TRBJ1-1, with 7 bases fitting TRBD1. J gave up 6 bases and V 5 bases, and 12 bases lay outside the gene matches. The CDR3 length is 15 residues. CDR1 and CDR2 (germline): MDHEN, SYDVKM. The CDR3 DNA reads as TGTGCCAGCAGTCTCGGCGACAGGGTGGTTTCTGAAGCTTTCTTT. It encodes CASSLGDRVVSEAFF.

The chain carries TRBV4-1 and TRBJ1-1; 9 bases align to TRBD1. CDR3 length: 15 amino acids. Germline V CDR1 and CDR2: MGHRA, YSYEKL. Unmatched junction bases numbered 8, after V lost 4 bases and J lost 5 bases. The CDR3 reads CASSRGQGGRTEAFF. CDR3 coding DNA: TGCGCCAGCAGCCGGGGACAGGGAGGGAGGACTGAAGCTTTCTTT.

CDR3 sequence (DNA): TGTGCCAGCAGAGGGGCCGGAGATACGCAGTATTTT. This encodes CASRGAGDTQYF. V and J are TRBV2 and TRBJ2-3; possibly TRBD1 for D (5 bases). V lost 6 bases and J 5 bases, leaving 9 bases between the germline ends. The germline V gene has CDR1 SNHLY and CDR2 FYNNEI. CDR3 length: 12 residues.

The rearrangement joins TRBV9 to TRBJ1-2; TRBD1 matches at 7 bases. Germline V gene sequence: CDR1 SGDLS, CDR2 YYNGEE. The CDR3 consists of 12 residues. J lost 8 bases, V lost 2 bases, and 3 bases had no gene match. The CDR3 loop reads CASSVGTEGYTF. CDR3 coding DNA: TGTGCCAGCAGCGTTGGGACAGAAGGCTACACCTTC.

This clone has a count of ten or more. The rearrangement joins TRBV19 to TRBJ2-3; D possibly corresponds to TRBD2 (5 bases). The CDR3 runs to 14 residues. Germline CDR1 LNHDA, CDR2 SQIVND (reference sequence). V lost 7 bases to trimming and J lost 4 bases, with 15 bases between them. CDR3 residues: CASNQLGEADTQYF. The CDR3 nucleotides are TGTGCCAGTAACCAACTAGGAGAGGCAGATACGCAGTATTTT. Variable domain in full (rest from reference TRBV19 and TRBJ2-3): DGGITQSPKYLFRKEGQNVTLSCEQNLNHDAMYWYRQDPGQGLRLIYYSQIVNDFQKGDIAEGYSVSREKKESFPLTVTSAQKNPTAFYLCASNQLGEADTQYFGPGTRLTVL.

The gene calls are TRBV4-3 and TRBJ2-1; 7 bases agree with TRBD2. The CDR3 is 13 residues long. Trimming removed 0 bases from V and 9 bases from J; junction bases left unmatched: 2. CDR1 and CDR2 from the germline V gene are LGHNA and YSLEER. Here the CDR3 DNA reads TGCGCCAGCAGCCAAGATCGGGGGGTTGAGCAGTTCTTC. Protein product: CASSQDRGVEQFF.

The genes are TRBV19 and TRBJ1-2; no reliable D call. Germline lookup yields CDR1 LNHDA and CDR2 SQIVND (reference sequence). The CDR3 length is 11 residues. Deletions cut 5 bases from V and 6 bases from J, with 7 bases between. CDR3 DNA: TGTGCCAGTAGTGGCAGAAATGGCTACACCTTC. Protein product: CASSGRNGYTF. Complete variable domain (other parts from reference TRBV19 and TRBJ1-2): DGGITQSPKYLFRKEGQNVTLSCEQNLNHDAMYWYRQDPGQGLRLIYYSQIVNDFQKGDIAEGYSVSREKKESFPLTVTSAQKNPTAFYLCASSGRNGYTFGSGTRLTVV.

The V and J genes are TRBV2 and TRBJ1-1, with D possibly being TRBD1 (5 bases). V lost 1 base and J 1 base, leaving 10 bases between the germline ends. Per the germline V gene, CDR1 is SNHLY and CDR2 is FYNNEI. This CDR3 has 15 amino acids. Here the CDR3 reads CASSEDWGENTEAFF. CDR3 DNA sequence: TGTGCCAGCAGTGAAGATTGGGGGGAGAACACTGAAGCTTTCTTT.

This clone was seen a single time. The chain uses TRBV6-5 and TRBJ2-3, with 10 bases fitting TRBD2. The germline V gene encodes CDR1 MNHEY and CDR2 SVGAGI. J gave up 7 bases and V 2 bases, and 6 bases lay outside the gene matches. There are 15 residues in the CDR3. CDR3 protein: CASSYGVAGGYTQYF. The DNA of the CDR3 is TGTGCCAGCAGTTACGGGGTAGCGGGGGGTTATACGCAGTATTTT.

This clone was detected once. The V call is TRBV24-1, the J call TRBJ2-2; TRBD2 is a possible D gene (6 bases). Germline loops: CDR1 KGHDR, CDR2 SFDVKD. The CDR3 consists of 16 residues. The germline V and J ends were trimmed by 5 bases and 6 bases, with 18 bases remaining between them. Here the CDR3 DNA reads TGTGCCACCAGTGCGCGGCCTAGCGCGGGCTCCGGGGAGCTGTTTTTT. Encoded protein: CATSARPSAGSGELFF.

The chain couples TRBV4-1 to TRBJ1-2; 7 bases are shared with TRBD1. J lost 2 bases, V lost 8 bases, and 8 bases had no gene match. CDR3 length equals 14 residues. Germline V CDR1 and CDR2: MGHRA, YSYEKL. The CDR3 loop reads CASHRTGLNYGYTF. The CDR3 nucleotides read TGCGCCAGCCATAGGACAGGCCTCAACTATGGCTACACCTTC.

CDR3 protein: CATRRSDSGNTIYF. The DNA for the CDR3 is TGTGCCACTCGCCGGTCTGATTCTGGAAACACCATATATTTT. V is TRBV10-3 and J is TRBJ1-3; no clear D gene. The CDR3 spans 14 residues. Germline V gives CDR1 ENHRY, CDR2 SYGVKD. V dropped 10 bases and J dropped 1 base, with 14 bases sitting between them.

The V gene is TRBV2, the J gene TRBJ1-2; TRBD1 matches at 7 bases. This CDR3 contains 13 residues. J gave up 2 bases and V 8 bases, and 5 bases lay outside the gene matches. Germline values: CDR1 SNHLY, CDR2 FYNNEI. In DNA, the CDR3 is TGTGCCAGCGCTAGGGGGCCAAACTATGGCTACACCTTC. It specifies CASARGPNYGYTF.

The chain is built from TRBV24-1 and TRBJ2-3; possible D gene TRBD2, 5 bases. Germline V lookup: CDR1 KGHDR, CDR2 SFDVKD. With 7 bases removed from V and 0 bases from J, the gap between germline ends came to 13 bases. The CDR3 extends over 15 amino acids. CDR3 DNA sequence: TGTGCCACCAGCTCTCCCCGGGGTAGCACAGATACGCAGTATTTT. Its translation is CATSSPRGSTDTQYF.

This chain uses TRBV6-5 with TRBJ2-5; weak D call: TRBD1 (6 bases). V was clipped by 4 bases and J by 5 bases, with 17 bases between them. This CDR3 region has 15 residues. The germline V gene encodes CDR1 MNHEY and CDR2 SVGAGI. The CDR3 DNA reads as TGTGCCAGCAGTTTATCAGGGGAGAGGGGCGAGACCCAGTACTTC. Protein: CASSLSGERGETQYF.

Comments on this clone: This sample includes further DNA sequences coding for the same CDR3. The V gene is TRBV4-1, the J gene TRBJ1-2; D is possibly TRBD1 (5 bases). V was cut by 1 base and J by 4 bases, with 7 bases left in between. Germline loops: CDR1 MGHRA, CDR2 YSYEKL. The CDR3 is made up of 13 amino acids. CDR3 in amino acids: CASSQGGGYGYTF. The CDR3 nucleotides read TGCGCCAGCAGCCAAGGGGGGGGCTATGGCTACACCTTC.

A few counts support this clone. The chain employs TRBV19 and TRBJ1-1; 9 nucleotides align to TRBD1. The CDR3 totals 16 residues. Germline trimming cut 1 base from V and 5 bases from J; bases unmatched to any gene: 8. Germline CDR1 is LNHDA and CDR2 is SQIVND (reference sequence). The CDR3 region has the DNA TGTGCCAGTAGTATAGGACTCTGGGACAGGGTGACTGAAGCTTTCTTT. This codes for CASSIGLWDRVTEAFF.

The J gene is TRBJ1-2, the V gene TRBV4-3, with D unresolved. Germline V gene sequence: CDR1 LGHNA, CDR2 YSLEER. The germline V and J ends were trimmed by 0 bases and 4 bases, with 15 bases remaining between them. The CDR3 is made up of 16 amino acids. CDR3 coding DNA: TGCGCCAGCAGCCAAGAGCCCTATGGTAGATCCTATGGCTACACCTTC. Amino acid sequence: CASSQEPYGRSYGYTF.

The chain uses TRBV4-2 and TRBJ1-5, with a tentative D call TRBD1 (5 bases). This CDR3 comprises 15 residues. CDR1 and CDR2 from the germline V gene are LGHNA and YNFKEQ. The V and J ends lost 1 base and 9 bases respectively, with 16 bases between them. CDR3 in DNA: TGTGCCAGCAGCCAAGTCTGGAGGGGCATGGGGCCCCAGCATTTT. Translating it yields CASSQVWRGMGPQHF.

V usage is TRBV11-2 and J usage is TRBJ1-5; TRBD1 is a possible D gene (5 bases). The CDR3 contains 14 residues. V was clipped by 5 bases and J by 10 bases, with 18 bases between them. Looked up from germline, CDR1 is SGHAT and CDR2 is FQNNGV. The CDR3, as DNA: TGTGCCAGCAGCACCCACCCGACAGCCCGCCCCCAGCATTTT. It codes for CASSTHPTARPQHF.

The rearrangement uses TRBV6-6 and TRBJ1-1; 7 bases are shared with TRBD1. This CDR3 spans 14 amino acids. V shed 4 bases, J shed 0 bases, and the junction held 2 bases outside the gene matches. The germline V gene has CDR1 MNHNY and CDR2 SVGAGI (reference sequence). As DNA, the CDR3 is TGTGCCAGCAGTTTACAGGGGATGAACACTGAAGCTTTCTTT. Its translation is CASSLQGMNTEAFF.

V gene TRBV19 combines with J gene TRBJ2-1; no clear D gene. CDR3 length equals 14 residues. Germline V gene sequence: CDR1 LNHDA, CDR2 SQIVND (reference sequence). The V end was cut by 3 bases, the J end by 4 bases, with 10 bases between. The CDR3 DNA sequence: TGTGCCAGTAGTATGAGAGGAAAGTACAATGAGCAGTTCTTC. Protein product: CASSMRGKYNEQFF.

The chain recombines TRBV7-7 with TRBJ2-3, with 8 bases lining up with TRBD1. V shed 4 bases and J 7 bases; nucleotides not matched to a gene: 7. The CDR3 length is 14 residues. Germline V gene sequence: CDR1 SSHAT, CDR2 FNYEAQ (reference sequence). CDR3 nucleotides: TGTGCCAGCAGCTCCGGGACAGGAGGGTATACGCAGTATTTT. Its translation is CASSSGTGGYTQYF.

This chain uses TRBV6-5 with TRBJ2-7, with 8 nucleotides matching TRBD1. Germline CDR1 MNHEY, CDR2 SVGAGI. Trimming at V came to 6 bases and at J to 5 bases, leaving 9 bases not matched to a gene. The CDR3 spans 14 residues. DNA of the CDR3: TGTGCCAGCAGGACAGGGGCCATTATCGACGAGCAGTACTTC. Encoded protein: CASRTGAIIDEQYF.

This clone was detected only once. One end of the junction is discordant with germline, which a read error may explain. V and J are TRBV2 and TRBJ1-2, with 8 bases aligning to TRBD1. CDR3 size: 14 residues. CDR1 is SNHLY, CDR2 FYNNEI, per germline. The chain's CDR3 is CAGQDPLANYGYTF. CDR3 nucleotide sequence: TGCGCGGGACAGGACCCGTTAGCTAACTATGGCTACACCTTC.

The V gene is TRBV5-6, the J gene TRBJ2-1; D is possibly TRBD1 (5 bases). Germline V lookup: CDR1 SGHDT, CDR2 YYEEEE. There are 15 residues in the CDR3. With 6 bases removed from V and 3 bases from J, the gap between germline ends came to 16 bases. CDR3 amino acids: CASIFRQTNYNEQFF. DNA of the CDR3: TGTGCCAGCATCTTTAGACAGACAAACTACAATGAGCAGTTCTTC. The entire variable domain, with the rest obtained from reference TRBV5-6 and TRBJ2-1, is as follows: DAGVTQSPTHLIKTRGQQVTLRCSPKSGHDTVSWYQQALGQGPQFIFQYYEEEERQRGNFPDRFSGHQFPNYSSELNVNALLLGDSALYLCASIFRQTNYNEQFFGPGTRLTVL.